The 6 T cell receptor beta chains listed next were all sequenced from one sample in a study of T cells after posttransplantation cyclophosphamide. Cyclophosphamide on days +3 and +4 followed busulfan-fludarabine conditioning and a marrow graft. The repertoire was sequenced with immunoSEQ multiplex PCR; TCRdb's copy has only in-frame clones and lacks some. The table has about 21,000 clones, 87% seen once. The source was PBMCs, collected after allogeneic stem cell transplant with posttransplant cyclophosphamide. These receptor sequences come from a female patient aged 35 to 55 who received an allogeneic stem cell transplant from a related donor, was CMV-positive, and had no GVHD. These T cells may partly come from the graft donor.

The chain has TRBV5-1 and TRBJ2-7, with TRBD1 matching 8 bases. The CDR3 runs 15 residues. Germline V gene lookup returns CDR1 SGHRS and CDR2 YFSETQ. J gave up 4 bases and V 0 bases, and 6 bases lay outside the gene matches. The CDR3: CASSLETGVRYEQYF. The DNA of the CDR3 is TGCGCCAGCAGCTTGGAGACAGGGGTCAGATACGAGCAGTACTTC. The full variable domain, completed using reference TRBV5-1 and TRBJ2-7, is KAGVTQTPRYLIKTRGQQVTLSCSPISGHRSVSWYQQTPGQGLQFLFEYFSETQRNKGNFPGRFSGRQFSNSRSEMNVSTLELGDSALYLCASSLETGVRYEQYFGPGTRLTVT.

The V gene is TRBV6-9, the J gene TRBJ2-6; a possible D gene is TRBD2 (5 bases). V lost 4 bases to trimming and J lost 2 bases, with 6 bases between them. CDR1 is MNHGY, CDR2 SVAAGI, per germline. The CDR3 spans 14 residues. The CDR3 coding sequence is TGTGCCAGCAGTTCGACTACTGGGGCCAACGTCCTGACTTTC. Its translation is CASSSTTGANVLTF.

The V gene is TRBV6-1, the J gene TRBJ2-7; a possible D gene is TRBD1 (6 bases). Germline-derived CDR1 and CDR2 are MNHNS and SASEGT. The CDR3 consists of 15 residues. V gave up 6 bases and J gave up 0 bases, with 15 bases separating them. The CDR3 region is CASRAGTTFSYEQYF. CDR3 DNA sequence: TGTGCCAGCAGAGCCGGGACAACCTTCTCCTACGAGCAGTACTTC.

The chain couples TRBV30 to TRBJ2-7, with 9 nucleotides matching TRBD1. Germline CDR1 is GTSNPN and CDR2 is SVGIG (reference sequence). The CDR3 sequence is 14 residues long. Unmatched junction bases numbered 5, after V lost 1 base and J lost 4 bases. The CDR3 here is CAWSDPGTGYEQYF. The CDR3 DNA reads TGTGCCTGGAGTGACCCCGGGACAGGGTACGAGCAGTACTTC.

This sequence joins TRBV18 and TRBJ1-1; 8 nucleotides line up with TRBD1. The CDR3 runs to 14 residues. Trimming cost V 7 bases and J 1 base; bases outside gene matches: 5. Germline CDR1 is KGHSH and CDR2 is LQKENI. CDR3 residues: CASYRQGKNTEAFF. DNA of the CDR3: TGTGCCAGCTACCGACAGGGGAAGAACACTGAAGCTTTCTTT.

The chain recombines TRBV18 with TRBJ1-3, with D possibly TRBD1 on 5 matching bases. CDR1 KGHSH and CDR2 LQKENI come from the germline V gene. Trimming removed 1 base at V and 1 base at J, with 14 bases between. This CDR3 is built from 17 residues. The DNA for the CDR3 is TGTGCCAGCTCACCACTCGCGGGGGAGGCTTCTGGAAACACCATATATTTT. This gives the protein CASSPLAGEASGNTIYF.